Presented here are 23 T cell receptor beta chains from one specimen sequenced in a study of cytomegalovirus exposure and HLA in healthy donors. The repertoire was sequenced with immunoSEQ multiplex PCR; TCRdb's copy has only in-frame clones and lacks some. The repertoire consists of about 98,000 clones, with more than 75% occurring once and the leading ten covering around 6%. Sequencing used PBMCs. These receptors all stem from a man aged 18 to 29 in good health and CMV-seropositive.

V usage is TRBV6-5 and J usage is TRBJ2-7; D is uncertain. The CDR3 has 14 amino acids. V was cut by 0 bases and J by 4 bases, with 10 bases left in between. Looked up from germline, CDR1 is MNHEY and CDR2 is SVGAGI. DNA of the CDR3: TGTGCCAGCAGTTACTCGCAGGCTAAGTACGAGCAGTACTTC. It yields the protein CASSYSQAKYEQYF.

Written as DNA, the CDR3 is TGTGCCAGCAGGGACAAACCGCGTCTTCAAGAGACCCAGTACTTC. Its translation is CASRDKPRLQETQYF. V usage is TRBV2 and J usage is TRBJ2-5; tentatively, D is TRBD1 (5 bases). Germline CDR1 is SNHLY and CDR2 is FYNNEI. Trimming cost V 6 bases and J 2 bases, with 16 bases left between them. This CDR3 has 15 residues.

The CDR3 nucleotides read TGTGCCAGTAGTACAAGACTAGATTACGACGAGCAGTACTTC. Residues: CASSTRLDYDEQYF. This chain connects TRBV19 to TRBJ2-7, with D possibly TRBD2 on 6 matching bases. The CDR3 length is 14 residues. The V end lost 4 bases, the J end lost 5 bases, and 15 bases lay between the germline ends. CDR1 and CDR2 from the germline V gene are LNHDA and SQIVND (reference sequence).

This clone came up once. The CDR3 sequence: CASSLGGDRVTDTQYF. The CDR3 coding sequence is TGTGCCAGCAGCTTAGGAGGGGACAGGGTTACAGATACGCAGTATTTT. The chain is built from TRBV7-9 and TRBJ2-3; TRBD1 matches 9 bases. The V gene's germline CDR1 is SEHNR and CDR2 FQNEAQ (reference sequence). V shed 1 base and J 3 bases; nucleotides not matched to a gene: 5. CDR3 length: 16 residues.

This chain links TRBV29-1 with TRBJ2-7; TRBD1 aligns across 8 bases. The V and J ends lost 4 bases and 0 bases, in that order; junction bases with no gene match: 5. Per the germline V gene, CDR1 is SQVTM and CDR2 is ANQGSEA. CDR3 length: 14 residues. The CDR3 region has the DNA TGCAGCGTTGCCGGGACAGGCAACTCCTACGAGCAGTACTTC. It yields the protein CSVAGTGNSYEQYF.

J is TRBJ2-2 and V is TRBV2, with D possibly TRBD1 on 5 matching bases. The germline V and J ends were trimmed by 8 bases and 1 base, with 11 bases remaining between them. Germline V gene sequence: CDR1 SNHLY, CDR2 FYNNEI. The length of the CDR3 is 14 residues. The DNA of the CDR3 is TGTGCCAGCGGCCAGGGTTTGAACACCGGGGAGCTGTTTTTT. Protein product: CASGQGLNTGELFF.

This clone was seen a few times. This chain joins TRBV7-9 and TRBJ2-3; 8 bases fit TRBD2. V gave up 7 bases and J gave up 1 base; unmatched junction bases: 16. The CDR3 spans 18 residues. Germline V gene lookup returns CDR1 SEHNR and CDR2 FQNEAQ (reference sequence). CDR3 loop: CASNLRRKAGERTDTQYF. The CDR3 DNA follows: TGTGCCAGCAACCTTCGTCGAAAAGCGGGAGAACGCACAGATACGCAGTATTTT. The full variable domain, completed using reference TRBV7-9 and TRBJ2-3, is DTGVSQNPRHKITKRGQNVTFRCDPISEHNRLYWYRQTLGQGPEFLTYFQNEAQLEKSRLLSDRFSAERPKGSFSTLEIQRTEQGDSAMYLCASNLRRKAGERTDTQYFGPGTRLTVL.

V usage is TRBV2 and J usage is TRBJ1-4; D is ambiguous. The CDR3 covers 13 residues. The V and J ends lost 8 bases and 7 bases respectively, with 14 bases between them. The germline V gene encodes CDR1 SNHLY and CDR2 FYNNEI. The CDR3 region is CASSAGFGEKLFF. The CDR3 bases are TGTGCCAGCTCGGCAGGCTTTGGTGAAAAACTGTTTTTT.

The V call is TRBV5-1, the J call TRBJ2-3; D possibly corresponds to TRBD1 (5 bases). CDR1 and CDR2 from the germline V gene are SGHRS and YFSETQ. The CDR3 totals 15 residues. Trimming stripped 2 bases from V and 2 bases from J, with 12 bases between. For the CDR3, the DNA is TGCGCCAGCAGCTTAAGGGCACAGGACACAGATACGCAGTATTTT. This encodes CASSLRAQDTDTQYF.

V and J are TRBV5-1 and TRBJ2-2; a weak D match, TRBD1 (6 bases). This CDR3 region has 15 residues. V was cut by 1 base and J by 0 bases, with 7 bases left in between. Germline V gene lookup returns CDR1 SGHRS and CDR2 YFSETQ. CDR3 residues: CASSLTGSNTGELFF. CDR3 coding DNA: TGCGCCAGCAGCTTGACAGGGTCGAACACCGGGGAGCTGTTTTTT.

V and J are TRBV7-6 and TRBJ2-1, with D possibly being TRBD2 (6 bases). The V and J ends lost 4 bases and 7 bases respectively, with 14 bases between them. This CDR3 has 14 residues. Germline CDR1 reads SGHVS; CDR2 reads FNYEAQ. The CDR3 here is CASSSPRRGNEQFF. The CDR3 bases are TGTGCCAGCAGCTCCCCCCGTCGGGGGAATGAGCAGTTCTTC.

This chain links TRBV28 with TRBJ1-1; unclear D gene. CDR3 length: 13 residues. Per germline, CDR1 MDHEN and CDR2 SYDVKM. V was pared by 7 bases and J by 1 base, with 10 bases between. The CDR3 spells CASIPRPNTEAFF. Written as DNA, the CDR3 is TGTGCCAGCATACCTAGACCGAACACTGAAGCTTTCTTT.

This clone was recorded only once. The chain joins TRBV5-1 to TRBJ1-5; 7 bases agree with TRBD1. V lost 4 bases and J lost 3; bases outside the gene matches: 10. CDR3 length equals 16 residues. Germline CDR1 reads SGHRS; CDR2 reads YFSETQ. The CDR3 region is CASSPLGGAPNQPQHF. In DNA form, the CDR3 reads TGCGCCAGCAGCCCTCTAGGGGGCGCCCCCAATCAGCCCCAGCATTTT.

This chain joins TRBV21-1 and TRBJ2-7; TRBD1, as called in the table, went unchecked against the DNA. TRBV21-1 has pseudogene status. This CDR3 is built from 14 residues. The CDR3 DNA reads as TGTGCCAGCAGTCACCAGACAGATACCTACGAGCAGTACTTC. The encoded protein is CASSHQTDTYEQYF.

The chain couples TRBV11-2 to TRBJ2-1; D uncertain. The germline V gene has CDR1 SGHAT and CDR2 FQNNGV. The CDR3 extends over 15 amino acids. Trimming shortened V by 2 bases and J by 0 bases, and 8 bases separated the two germline ends. CDR3 in DNA: TGTGCCAGCAGCTTACTGGCAGGCTCCTACAATGAGCAGTTCTTC. It specifies CASSLLAGSYNEQFF.

The chain carries TRBV7-8 and TRBJ2-2, with TRBD1 identical over 8 bases. J gave up 6 bases and V 6 bases, and 12 bases lay outside the gene matches. The CDR3 sequence is 16 residues long. The germline gives CDR1 SGHVS, CDR2 FQNEAQ. DNA of the CDR3: TGTGCCAGCAGGATAACCGGACAGGGAGCCCCCGGGGAGCTGTTTTTT. Its protein is CASRITGQGAPGELFF.

This clone was observed once. The J gene is TRBJ2-1, the V gene TRBV7-2; TRBD2 might be the D (6 bases). In germline, CDR1 is SGHTA, CDR2 FQGNSA. The V end was cut by 5 bases, the J end by 2 bases, with 13 bases between. The CDR3 totals 15 residues. This chain's CDR3 is CASSPLTGAYNEQFF. CDR3 bases: TGTGCCAGCAGCCCCCTCACGGGGGCCTACAATGAGCAGTTCTTC.

The rearrangement joins TRBV7-8 to TRBJ1-4; D not resolved. CDR1 and CDR2 (germline): SGHVS, FQNEAQ. V lost 5 bases and J lost 6, with 13 bases in between. This CDR3 comprises 14 residues. The CDR3 DNA sequence: TGTGCCAGCAGCCCCTATGAGCGCTATGAAAAACTGTTTTTT. Encoded protein: CASSPYERYEKLFF.

A single count supports this clone. Other DNA sequences of this sample code for an identical CDR3. The chain has TRBV7-3 and TRBJ2-7; 7 nucleotides align to TRBD2. The CDR3 has 15 residues. The trim removed 0 bases at V and 0 bases at J, leaving 2 bases unmatched. CDR1 is SGHTA, CDR2 FQGTGA, per germline. The CDR3 here is CASSLTGGSSYEQYF. The DNA of the CDR3 is TGTGCCAGCAGCTTAACTGGCGGGAGCTCCTACGAGCAGTACTTC.

The rearrangement uses TRBV4-1 and TRBJ2-3, with D perhaps TRBD2 (5 bases). The CDR3 spans 16 residues. Germline V gives CDR1 MGHRA, CDR2 YSYEKL. V dropped 1 base and J dropped 2 bases, with 13 bases sitting between them. CDR3 DNA sequence: TGCGCCAGCAGCCAAGGACCCCAAGACTACACAGATACGCAGTATTTT. It is translated as CASSQGPQDYTDTQYF.

This rearrangement joins TRBV11-2 to TRBJ2-1; weak D call: TRBD2 (6 bases). CDR1 and CDR2 (germline): SGHAT, FQNNGV. There are 18 residues in the CDR3. Trimming pared 2 bases from V and 0 bases from J, leaving 17 bases between. The CDR3 sequence: CASSLSLSGPDSYNEQFF. Written as DNA, the CDR3 is TGTGCCAGCAGCTTAAGCTTAAGCGGGCCAGACTCCTACAATGAGCAGTTCTTC.

The chain uses TRBV19 and TRBJ1-6; D unclear. This CDR3 has 11 amino acids. V gave up 8 bases and J gave up 11 bases, with 10 bases separating them. Per the germline V gene, CDR1 is LNHDA and CDR2 is SQIVND (reference sequence). CDR3 DNA: TGTGCCAGTGGGAGTCCTCCACCCCTCCACTTT. This translates into CASGSPPPLHF. Variable domain in full (rest from reference TRBV19 and TRBJ1-6): DGGITQSPKYLFRKEGQNVTLSCEQNLNHDAMYWYRQDPGQGLRLIYYSQIVNDFQKGDIAEGYSVSREKKESFPLTVTSAQKNPTAFYLCASGSPPPLHFGNGTRLTVT.

This clone occurred a few times. V gene TRBV19 combines with J gene TRBJ2-3; 10 bases align to TRBD1. This CDR3 is 15 amino acids long. The germline gives CDR1 LNHDA, CDR2 SQIVND (reference sequence). V gave up 7 bases and J gave up 4 bases; unmatched junction bases: 8. In nucleotides, the CDR3 is TGTGCCAGTAAGAAGGGACAGGGGAATCCAGATACGCAGTATTTT. Residues: CASKKGQGNPDTQYF.